These 2 T cell receptor beta chains originate from one sample sequenced in a study of neoadjuvant anti-PD-1 for oral cavity cancer. Generated by immunoSEQ multiplex PCR, the TCRdb table keeps only in-frame clones and is missing some. Altogether over 11,000 clones are present, 70% being singletons, with the ten largest covering approximately 2.1%. The sample in question was PBMCs, obtained before nivolumab (anti-PD-1) treatment. The receptor set was obtained from a person between 40 and 85 years old with oral cavity squamous cell carcinoma.

The chain has TRBV6-6 and TRBJ2-3, with 8 nucleotides matching TRBD1. The CDR3 is 16 residues long. The V and J ends lost 6 bases and 6 bases, in that order; junction bases with no gene match: 14. From germline, CDR1 is MNHNY and CDR2 SVGAGI (reference sequence). The DNA for the CDR3 is TGTGCCAGCAGATTCGGACAGGGACTCAGGGCGGATACGCAGTATTTT. Its translation is CASRFGQGLRADTQYF.

In DNA, the CDR3 is TGTGCCAGCAGCTTGGCGGCGGGGGCGAGAGAGCAGTACTTC. This translates into CASSLAAGAREQYF. V and J are TRBV5-4 and TRBJ2-7; D is possibly TRBD2 (7 bases). V lost 0 bases to trimming and J lost 7 bases, with 14 bases between them. The germline V gene has CDR1 SGHNT and CDR2 YYREEE (reference sequence). The CDR3 contains 14 residues.